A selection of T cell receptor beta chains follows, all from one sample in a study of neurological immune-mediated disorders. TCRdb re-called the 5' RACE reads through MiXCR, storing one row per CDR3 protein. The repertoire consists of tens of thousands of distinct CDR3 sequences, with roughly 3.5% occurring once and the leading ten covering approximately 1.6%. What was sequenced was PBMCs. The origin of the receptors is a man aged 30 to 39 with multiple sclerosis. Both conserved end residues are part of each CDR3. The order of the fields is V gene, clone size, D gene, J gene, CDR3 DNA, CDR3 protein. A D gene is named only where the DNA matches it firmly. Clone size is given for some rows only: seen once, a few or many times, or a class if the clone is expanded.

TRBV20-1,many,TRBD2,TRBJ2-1,TGCAGTGCTAGGAAAGACGGGACTAGCTTGAATGAGCAGTTCTTC,CSARKDGTSLNEQFF
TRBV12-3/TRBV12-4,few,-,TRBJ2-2,TGTGCCAGCAGTCCTACTTTGGGGGCCGGGGAGCTGTTTTTT,CASSPTLGAGELFF
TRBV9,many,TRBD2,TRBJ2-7,TGTGCCAGCAGCCCGGGGGGGACACTCTTCTACGAGCAGTACTTC,CASSPGGTLFYEQYF
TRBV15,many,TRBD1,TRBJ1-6,TGTGCCACCAGCCATAGACAGGGTTTAGGTTCACCCCTCAACTTT,CATSHRQGLGSPLNF
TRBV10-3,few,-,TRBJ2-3,TGTGCCATCAGTGAGTCTATGGTAGCAAGCACAGATACGCAGTATTTT,CAISESMVASTDTQYF
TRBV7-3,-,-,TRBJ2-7,TGTGCCAGCAGCTACCCCGGGTCCCTTTACGAGCAGTACTTC,CASSYPGSLYEQYF
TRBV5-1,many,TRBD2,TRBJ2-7,TGCGCCAGCAGCTCGGGACTAGCGAACGAGCAGTACTTC,CASSSGLANEQYF
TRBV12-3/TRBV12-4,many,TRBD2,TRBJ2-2,TGTGCCAGCAGAAGCGGGGGGGCTCTCAGGACCGGGGAGCTGTTTTTT,CASRSGGALRTGELFF
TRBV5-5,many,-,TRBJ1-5,TGTGCCAGCAGCTTGTACGACGGCAATCAGCCCCAGAATTTT,CASSLYDGNQPQNF
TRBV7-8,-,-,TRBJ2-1,TGTGCCAGCAGCAAAAACCCGACAAGCTCCTACAATGAGCAGTTCTTC,CASSKNPTSSYNEQFF
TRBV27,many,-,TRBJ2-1,TGTGCCAGCAGCCTCAGCTCCTACAATGAGCAGTTCTTC,CASSLSSYNEQFF
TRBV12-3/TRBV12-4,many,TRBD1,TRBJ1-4,TGTGCCAGCACTCACGGATTTGGGACAGGGGATGAAAAACTGTTTTTT,CASTHGFGTGDEKLFF
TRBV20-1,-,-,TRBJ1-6,TGCAGTGCTAGCGCGGGGGGCTCCTATAATTCACCCCTCAACTTT,CSASAGGSYNSPLNF
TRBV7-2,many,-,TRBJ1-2,TGTGCCAGCACCTGGCCCCACCGATCTAACTATGGCTACACCTTC,CASTWPHRSNYGYTF
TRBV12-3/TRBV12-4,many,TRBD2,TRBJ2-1,TGTGCCAGCAGTTTAGTGGCGGGGGCCTACAATGAGCAGTTCTTC,CASSLVAGAYNEQFF
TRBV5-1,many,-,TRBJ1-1,TGCGCCAGCAGCAACACTGGAGGGAACACTGAAGCTTTCTTT,CASSNTGGNTEAFF
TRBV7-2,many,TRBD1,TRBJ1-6,TGTGCCAGCAGCGACGGGACAGGTTATTCACCCCTCCACTTT,CASSDGTGYSPLHF
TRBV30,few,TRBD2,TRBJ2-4,TGTGCCTGTAACCAGGGACTAGCGAGAAACATTCAGTACTTC,CACNQGLARNIQYF
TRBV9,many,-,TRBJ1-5,TGTGCCAGCAGCGCAGCCGGCGGTGATCAGCCCCAGCATTTT,CASSAAGGDQPQHF
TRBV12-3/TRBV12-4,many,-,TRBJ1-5,TGTGCCAGCAGTTTTGGTCCCGGGTGGGAGGGAATGGGTCAGCCCCAGCATTTT,CASSFGPGWEGMGQPQHF
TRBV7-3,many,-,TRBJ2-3,TGTGCCAGCAGCCCGACTAGTAGCACAGATACGCAGTATTTT,CASSPTSSTDTQYF
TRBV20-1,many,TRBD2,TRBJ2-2,TGCAGTGCTAGACTTGGGGGAGCGGGGAAGAACACCGGGGAGCTGTTTTTT,CSARLGGAGKNTGELFF
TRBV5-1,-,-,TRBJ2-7,TGCGCCAGCAGCTTGAGGACAGAGGCTTACGAGCAGTACTTC,CASSLRTEAYEQYF
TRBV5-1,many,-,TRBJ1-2,TGCGCCAGCAGCCTCCAGGACAGTCTCGGGGGCTACACCTTC,CASSLQDSLGGYTF
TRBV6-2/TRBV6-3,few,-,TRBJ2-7,TGTGCCAGCAGTTACCACGGGAGCGTCAACGAGCAGTACTTC,CASSYHGSVNEQYF
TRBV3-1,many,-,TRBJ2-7,TGTGCCAGCAGCCCCCATACCCGGGGGGCATCCTACGAGCAGTACTTC,CASSPHTRGASYEQYF
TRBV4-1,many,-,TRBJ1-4,TGCGCCAGCAGCTACATCGGGAGGGATAATGAAAAACTGTTTTTT,CASSYIGRDNEKLFF
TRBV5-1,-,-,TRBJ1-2,TGCGCCAGCAGCTTGGGGGGGGGCTCGAGCTATGGCTACACCTTC,CASSLGGGSSYGYTF
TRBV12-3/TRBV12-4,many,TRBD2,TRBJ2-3,TGTGCCAGCAGCCTTAGCGGGGGCCTCACAGATACGCAGTATTTT,CASSLSGGLTDTQYF
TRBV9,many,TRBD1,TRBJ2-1,TGTGCCAGCAGCGTAGGACAGGGAACCTACAATGAGCAGTTCTTC,CASSVGQGTYNEQFF
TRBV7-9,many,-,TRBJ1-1,TGTGCCAGCAGCCCAACAGGGTTAGGTACTGAAGCTTTCTTT,CASSPTGLGTEAFF
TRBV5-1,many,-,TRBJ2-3,TGCGCCAGCAGCTTCGGGCCTAGCACAGATACGCAGTATTTT,CASSFGPSTDTQYF
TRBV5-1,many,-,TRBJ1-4,TGCGCCAGCAGCTTGGTGGTAGCAGGCAATGAAAAACTGTTTTTT,CASSLVVAGNEKLFF
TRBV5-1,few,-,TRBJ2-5,TGCGCCATCACCCCCGGGGCTGAAGAGACCCAGTACTTC,CAITPGAEETQYF
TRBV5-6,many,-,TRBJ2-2,TGTGCCAGCAGCTTGGGGAGGCAGAACACCGGGGAGCTGTTTTTT,CASSLGRQNTGELFF
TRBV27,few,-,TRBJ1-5,TGTGCCAGCAGTCCTTGGTTTAGCAATCAGCCCCAGAATTTT,CASSPWFSNQPQNF
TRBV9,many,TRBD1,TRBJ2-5,TGTGCCAGCAGCCCCACACCGGACAGGGGAGAGACCCAGTACTTC,CASSPTPDRGETQYF
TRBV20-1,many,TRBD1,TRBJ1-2,TGCAGTGCTAGAGATATCTCTAGGGGGGACAGGAGTTATGGCTACACCTTC,CSARDISRGDRSYGYTF
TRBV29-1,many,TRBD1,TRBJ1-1,TGCAGCGCCGTACGGGCATCGGAGGGGGCCTCGGGAGCTTTCTTT,CSAVRASEGASGAFF
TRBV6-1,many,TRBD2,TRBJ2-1,TGTGCCAGCACCGGACTAGCGGGGATCTACAATGAGCAGTTCTTC,CASTGLAGIYNEQFF
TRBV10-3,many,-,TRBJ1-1,TGTGCCATCAGAGCGGCGCAAGGCACTGAAGCTTTCTTT,CAIRAAQGTEAFF
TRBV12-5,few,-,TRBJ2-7,TGTGCTAGTGGTTTGGCACCTCAGACCTACGAGCAGTACTTC,CASGLAPQTYEQYF
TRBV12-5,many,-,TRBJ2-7,TGTGCTAGTGGTTTGGTACCGACAGACTACGAGCAGTACTTC,CASGLVPTDYEQYF
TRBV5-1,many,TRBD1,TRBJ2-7,TGCGCCAGCAGCCCCCGGGACAGGGGTTACGAGCAGTACTTC,CASSPRDRGYEQYF
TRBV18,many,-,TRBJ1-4,TGTGCCAGCTCACCAGGGATTAATGAAAAACTGTTTTTT,CASSPGINEKLFF